This TCR beta chain comes out of a study of PD-1 blockade in classical Hodgkin lymphoma. Looked up from germline, CDR1 is SGHVS and CDR2 is FQNEAQ. The CDR3 has 11 residues. With 4 bases removed from V and 7 bases from J, the gap between germline ends came to 5 bases. Sequenced by immunoSEQ multiplex PCR; TCRdb stores in-frame clones only, minus some. The sample lists approximately 14,000 clones, 90% to 95% occurring once. This clone came up once. Time point reported: newly diagnosed, previously untreated cHL patient sample. Thawed PBMCs supplied CD8+ T cells via magnetic negative selection. The genes are TRBV7-8 and TRBJ2-1, with D hard to call. What was sequenced was CD8+ T cells from blood. This clonotype originated in a human donor with classical Hodgkin lymphoma. The CDR3 loop is CASSYSNEQFF. In DNA form, the CDR3 reads TGTGCCAGCAGCTACAGTAATGAGCAGTTCTTC.